This TCR beta chain was captured by sequencing in a study of blood T cell repertoires in COVID-19. Study-wide context: Material from acute and convalescent COVID-19 was sourced from the United States, Italy and Spain.

Comment on this clone: One end of the junction varies from germline; a read error may be responsible.

The CDR3 covers 15 residues. Per germline, CDR1 SSHAT and CDR2 FNYEAQ (reference sequence). Under the authors' procedure: Researchers report that nucleated cell counts were estimated from reference gene primer amplification. The repertoire was sequenced with immunoSEQ multiplex PCR; TCRdb's copy has only in-frame clones and lacks some. V, J and clone size were drawn from that table, and D and trimming were deduced from the DNA. The sample lists approximately 140,000 clones, under 85% seen once, with 1.6% in the top ten. The sequence came from a human donor in a cohort sampled during active COVID-19. This chain joins TRBV7-7 and TRBJ2-7; D is perhaps TRBD1 (6 bases). The sequenced material came from peripheral blood. CDR3 sequence reads: CASTSEQGWPYEQYF. Here the CDR3 DNA reads TGTGCTAGCACCTCAGAGCAGGGGTGGCCCTACGAGCAGTACTTC.